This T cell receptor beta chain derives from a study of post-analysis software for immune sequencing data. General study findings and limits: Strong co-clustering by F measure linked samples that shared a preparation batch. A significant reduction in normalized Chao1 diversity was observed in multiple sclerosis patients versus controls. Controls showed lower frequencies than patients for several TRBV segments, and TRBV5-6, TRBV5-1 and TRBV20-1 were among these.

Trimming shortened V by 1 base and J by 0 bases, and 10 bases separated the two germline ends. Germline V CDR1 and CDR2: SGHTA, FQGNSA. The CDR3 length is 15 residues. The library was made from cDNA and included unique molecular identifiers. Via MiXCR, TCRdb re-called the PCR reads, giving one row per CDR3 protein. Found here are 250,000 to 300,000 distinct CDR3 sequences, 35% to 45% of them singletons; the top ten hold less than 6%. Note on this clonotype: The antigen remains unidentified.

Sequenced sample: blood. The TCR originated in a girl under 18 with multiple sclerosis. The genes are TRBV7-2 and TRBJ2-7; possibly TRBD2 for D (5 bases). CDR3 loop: CASSLGIEGSYEQYF. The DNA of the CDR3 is TGTGCCAGCAGCTTAGGGATAGAGGGCTCCTACGAGCAGTACTTC.